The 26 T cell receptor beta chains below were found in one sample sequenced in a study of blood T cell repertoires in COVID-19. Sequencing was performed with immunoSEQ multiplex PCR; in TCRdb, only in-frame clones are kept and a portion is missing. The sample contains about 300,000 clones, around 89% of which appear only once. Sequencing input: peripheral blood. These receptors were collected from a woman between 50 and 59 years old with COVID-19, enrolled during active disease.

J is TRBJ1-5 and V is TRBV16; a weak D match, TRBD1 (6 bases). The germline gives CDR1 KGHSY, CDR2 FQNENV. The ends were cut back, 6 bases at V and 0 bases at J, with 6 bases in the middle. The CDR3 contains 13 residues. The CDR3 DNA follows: TGTGCCAGCAGACAGGGTAGCAATCAGCCCCAGCATTTT. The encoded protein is CASRQGSNQPQHF.

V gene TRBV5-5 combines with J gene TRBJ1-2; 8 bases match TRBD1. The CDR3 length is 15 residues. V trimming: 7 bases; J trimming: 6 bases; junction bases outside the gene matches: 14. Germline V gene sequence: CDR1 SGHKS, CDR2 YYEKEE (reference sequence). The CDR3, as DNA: TGTGCCAGCCGTAAACCTAAGACAGGGGCCCATGGCTACACCTTC. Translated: CASRKPKTGAHGYTF.

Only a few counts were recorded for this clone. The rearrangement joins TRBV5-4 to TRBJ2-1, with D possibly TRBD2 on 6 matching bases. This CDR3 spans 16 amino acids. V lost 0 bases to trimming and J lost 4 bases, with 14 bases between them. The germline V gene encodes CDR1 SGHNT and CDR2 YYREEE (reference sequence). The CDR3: CASSLGVGGFYNEQFF. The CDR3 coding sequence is TGTGCCAGCAGCTTGGGCGTCGGAGGGTTTTACAATGAGCAGTTCTTC.

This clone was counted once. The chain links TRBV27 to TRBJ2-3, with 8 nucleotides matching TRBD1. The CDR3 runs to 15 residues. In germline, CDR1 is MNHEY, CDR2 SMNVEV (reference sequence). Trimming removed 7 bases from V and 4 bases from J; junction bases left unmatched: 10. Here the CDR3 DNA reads TGTGCCAGCACCCAGGGGGCAGGGGGCCCAGATACGCAGTATTTT. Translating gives CASTQGAGGPDTQYF.

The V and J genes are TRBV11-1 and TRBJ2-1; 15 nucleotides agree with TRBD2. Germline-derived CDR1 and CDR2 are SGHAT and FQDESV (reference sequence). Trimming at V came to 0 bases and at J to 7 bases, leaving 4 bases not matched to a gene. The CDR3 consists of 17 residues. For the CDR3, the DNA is TGTGCCAGCAGCTTAGCGGGACTAGCGGGAGGTGGGAATGAGCAGTTCTTC. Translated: CASSLAGLAGGGNEQFF.

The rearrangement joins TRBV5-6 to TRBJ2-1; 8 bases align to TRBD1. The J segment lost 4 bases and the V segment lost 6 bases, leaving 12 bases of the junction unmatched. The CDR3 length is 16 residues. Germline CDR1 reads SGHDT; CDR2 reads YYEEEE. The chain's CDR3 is CASTPLGQGNYNEQFF. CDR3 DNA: TGTGCCAGCACCCCCCTTGGACAGGGAAATTACAATGAGCAGTTCTTC.

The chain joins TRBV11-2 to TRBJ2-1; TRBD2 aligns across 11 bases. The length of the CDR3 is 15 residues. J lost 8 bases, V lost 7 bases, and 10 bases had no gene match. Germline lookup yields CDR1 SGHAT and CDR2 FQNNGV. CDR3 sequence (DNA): TGTGCCAGCACCAAACGAACTAGCGGGAGTGATGAGCAGTTCTTC. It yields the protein CASTKRTSGSDEQFF.

CDR3 nucleotide sequence: TGTGCCAGCAGCTCTAGATTTAGCGAGCAGTACTTC. This sequence encodes CASSSRFSEQYF. The V call is TRBV11-3, the J call TRBJ2-7; D remains ambiguous. Trimming stripped 4 bases from V and 6 bases from J, with 10 bases between. The CDR3 length is 12 residues. Germline V lookup: CDR1 SGHNT, CDR2 YENEEA.

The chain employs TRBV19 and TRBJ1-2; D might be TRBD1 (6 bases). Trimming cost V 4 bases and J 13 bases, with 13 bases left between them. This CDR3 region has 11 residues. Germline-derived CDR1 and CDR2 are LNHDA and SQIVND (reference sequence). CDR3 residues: CASSTHRAPTF. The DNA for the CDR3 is TGTGCCAGTAGTACCCACAGGGCCCCCACCTTC.

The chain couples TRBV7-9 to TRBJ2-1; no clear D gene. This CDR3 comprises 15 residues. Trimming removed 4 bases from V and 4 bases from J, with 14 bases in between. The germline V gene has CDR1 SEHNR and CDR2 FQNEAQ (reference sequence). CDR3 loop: CASSSPKRSYNEQFF. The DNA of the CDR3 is TGTGCCAGCAGCTCACCCAAGAGGAGTTACAATGAGCAGTTCTTC.

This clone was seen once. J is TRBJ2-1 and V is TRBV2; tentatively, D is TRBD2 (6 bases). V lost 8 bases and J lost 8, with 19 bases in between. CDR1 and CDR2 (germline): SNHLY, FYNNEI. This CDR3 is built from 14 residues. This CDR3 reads CASQRGGGMDEQFF. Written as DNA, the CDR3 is TGTGCCAGCCAACGGGGCGGCGGGATGGATGAGCAGTTCTTC. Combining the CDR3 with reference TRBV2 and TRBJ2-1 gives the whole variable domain EPEVTQTPSHQVTQMGQEVILRCVPISNHLYFYWYRQILGQKVEFLVSFYNNEISEKSEIFDDQFSVERPDGSNFTLKIRSTKLEDSAMYFCASQRGGGMDEQFFGPGTRLTVL.

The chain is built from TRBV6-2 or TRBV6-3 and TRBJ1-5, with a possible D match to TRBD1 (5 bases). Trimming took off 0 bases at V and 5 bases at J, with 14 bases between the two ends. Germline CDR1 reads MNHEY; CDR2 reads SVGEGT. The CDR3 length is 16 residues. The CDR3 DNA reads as TGTGCCAGCAGTTACTCGATGTCAGGGAAGGATCAGCCCCAGCATTTT. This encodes CASSYSMSGKDQPQHF.

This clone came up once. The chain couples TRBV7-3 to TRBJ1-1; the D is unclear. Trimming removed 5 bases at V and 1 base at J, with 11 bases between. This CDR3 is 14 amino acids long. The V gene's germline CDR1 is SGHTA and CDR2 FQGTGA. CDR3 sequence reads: CASSIYHGNTEAFF. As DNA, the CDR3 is TGTGCCAGCAGCATCTATCACGGGAACACTGAAGCTTTCTTT.

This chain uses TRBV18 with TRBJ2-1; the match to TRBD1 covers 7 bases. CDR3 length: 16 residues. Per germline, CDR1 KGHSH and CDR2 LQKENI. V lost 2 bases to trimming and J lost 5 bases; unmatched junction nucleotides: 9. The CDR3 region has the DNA TGTGCCAGCTCACCAGGTCTCCAGGGGGTGAACAATGAGCAGTTCTTC. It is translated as CASSPGLQGVNNEQFF.

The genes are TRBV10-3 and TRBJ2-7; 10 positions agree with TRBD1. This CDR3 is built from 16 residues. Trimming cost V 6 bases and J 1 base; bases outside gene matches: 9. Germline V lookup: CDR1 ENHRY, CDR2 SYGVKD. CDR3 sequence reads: CAIREGQGRTSYEQYF. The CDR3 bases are TGTGCCATCAGGGAGGGACAGGGGAGAACTTCCTACGAGCAGTACTTC.

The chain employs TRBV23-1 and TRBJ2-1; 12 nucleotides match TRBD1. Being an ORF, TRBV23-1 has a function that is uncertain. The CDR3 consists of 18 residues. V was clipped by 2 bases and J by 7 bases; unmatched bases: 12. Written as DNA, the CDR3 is TGCGCCAGCAGTCAACCCCTCCGGGACAGGGGGCTATATAATGAGCAGTTCTTC. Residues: CASSQPLRDRGLYNEQFF.

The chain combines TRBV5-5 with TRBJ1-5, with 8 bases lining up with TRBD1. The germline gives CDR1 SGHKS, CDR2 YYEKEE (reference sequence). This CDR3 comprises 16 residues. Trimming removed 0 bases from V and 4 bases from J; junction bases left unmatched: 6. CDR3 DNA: TGTGCCAGCAGCTTGGGGACAGGGATCGGGAATCAGCCCCAGCATTTT. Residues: CASSLGTGIGNQPQHF.

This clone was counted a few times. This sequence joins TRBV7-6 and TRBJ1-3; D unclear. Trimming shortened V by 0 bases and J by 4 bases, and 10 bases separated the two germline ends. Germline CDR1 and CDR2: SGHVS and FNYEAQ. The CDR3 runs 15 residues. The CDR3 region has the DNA TGTGCCAGCAGCTTAGCCCCCAGAGGAGGAAACACCATATATTTT. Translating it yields CASSLAPRGGNTIYF. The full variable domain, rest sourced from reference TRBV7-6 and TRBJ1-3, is GAGVSQSPRYKVTKRGQDVALRCDPISGHVSLYWYRQALGQGPEFLTYFNYEAQQDKSGLPNDRFSAERPEGSISTLTIQRTEQRDSAMYRCASSLAPRGGNTIYFGEGSWLTVV.

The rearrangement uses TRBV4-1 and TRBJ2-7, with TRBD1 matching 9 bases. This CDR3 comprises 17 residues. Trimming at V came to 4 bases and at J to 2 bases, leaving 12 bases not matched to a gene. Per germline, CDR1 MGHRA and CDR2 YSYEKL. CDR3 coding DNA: TGCGCCAGCAGCCTTCTGGGTTTAGGGGACAGGGCCTACGAGCAGTACTTC. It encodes CASSLLGLGDRAYEQYF.

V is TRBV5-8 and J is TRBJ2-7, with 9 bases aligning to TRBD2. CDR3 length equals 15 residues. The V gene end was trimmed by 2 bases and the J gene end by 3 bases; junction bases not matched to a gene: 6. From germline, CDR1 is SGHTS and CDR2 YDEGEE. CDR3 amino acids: CASSFRLAVSYEQYF. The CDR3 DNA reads TGTGCCAGCAGCTTTAGACTAGCGGTGAGCTACGAGCAGTACTTC.

The CDR3 DNA sequence: TGTGCCAGCAGTTACCTAGCGGGAGTCGGCACCGGGGAGCTGTTTTTT. This encodes CASSYLAGVGTGELFF. The genes are TRBV6-5 and TRBJ2-2, with 10 bases fitting TRBD2. The V and J ends lost 2 bases and 4 bases, in that order; junction bases with no gene match: 4. CDR1 is MNHEY, CDR2 SVGAGI, per germline. This CDR3 is 16 amino acids long.

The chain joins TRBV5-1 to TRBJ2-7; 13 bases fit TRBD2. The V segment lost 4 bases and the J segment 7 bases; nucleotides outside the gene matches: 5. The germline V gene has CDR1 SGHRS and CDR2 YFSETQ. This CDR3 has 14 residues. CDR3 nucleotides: TGCGCCAGCAGCCCACGACTAGCGGGAGGTGAGCAGTACTTC. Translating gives CASSPRLAGGEQYF.

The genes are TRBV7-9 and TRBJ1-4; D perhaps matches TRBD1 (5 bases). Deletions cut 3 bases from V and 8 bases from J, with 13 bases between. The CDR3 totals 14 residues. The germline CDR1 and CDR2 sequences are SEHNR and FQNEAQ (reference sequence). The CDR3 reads CASSFSTGGEKLFF. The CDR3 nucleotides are TGTGCCAGCAGCTTCAGTACTGGGGGGGAAAAACTGTTTTTT.

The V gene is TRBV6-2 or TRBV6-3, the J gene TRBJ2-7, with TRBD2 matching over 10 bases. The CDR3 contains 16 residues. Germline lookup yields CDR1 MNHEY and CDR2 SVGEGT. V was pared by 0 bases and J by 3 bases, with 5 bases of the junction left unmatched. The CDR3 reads CASSYSNLAGVYEQYF. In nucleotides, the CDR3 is TGTGCCAGCAGTTACTCTAATCTAGCGGGAGTCTACGAGCAGTACTTC.

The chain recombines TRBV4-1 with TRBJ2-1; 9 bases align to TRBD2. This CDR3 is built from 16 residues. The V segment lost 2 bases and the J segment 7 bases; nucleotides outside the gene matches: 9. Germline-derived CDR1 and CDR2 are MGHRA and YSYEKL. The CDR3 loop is CASSQHLAGLLNEQFF. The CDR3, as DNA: TGCGCCAGCAGCCAACATCTAGCGGGATTACTGAATGAGCAGTTCTTC.

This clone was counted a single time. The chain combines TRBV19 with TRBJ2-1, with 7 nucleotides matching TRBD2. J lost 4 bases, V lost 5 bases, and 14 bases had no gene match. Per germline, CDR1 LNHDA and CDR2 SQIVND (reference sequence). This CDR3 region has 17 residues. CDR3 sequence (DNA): TGTGCCAGTAGTGCGTTTGGGTCGGGAGGCCTATACAATGAGCAGTTCTTC. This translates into CASSAFGSGGLYNEQFF.